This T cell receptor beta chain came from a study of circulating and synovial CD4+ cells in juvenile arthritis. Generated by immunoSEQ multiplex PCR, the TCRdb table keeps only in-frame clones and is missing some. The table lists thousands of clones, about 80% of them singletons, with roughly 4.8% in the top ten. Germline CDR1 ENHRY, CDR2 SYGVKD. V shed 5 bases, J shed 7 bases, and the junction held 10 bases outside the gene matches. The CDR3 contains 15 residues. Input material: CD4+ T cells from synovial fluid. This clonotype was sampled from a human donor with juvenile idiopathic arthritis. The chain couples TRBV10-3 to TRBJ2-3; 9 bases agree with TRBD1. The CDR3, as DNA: TGTGCCATCAGTTCTGGACAGGGGATGAAAAATACGCAGTATTTT. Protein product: CAISSGQGMKNTQYF.